The 7 T cell receptor beta chains below all came from one sample that was sequenced in a study of Graves' ophthalmopathy and Graves' hyperthyroidism. TCR beta CDR3 amplification used RNA transcripts. The first round was an RT-PCR with HTBI primers, and the second round was a multiplex PCR. Using its own MiXCR run on the multiplex PCR reads, TCRdb lists one record per CDR3 protein. The table lists about 1.1 million distinct CDR3 sequences, 36% of them singletons, with approximately 12% in the top ten. Material: peripheral blood or thyroid tissue (not recorded which). Source of these receptors: an adult man with Graves' hyperthyroidism.

Points on this clonotype: Because it lacks the conserved phenylalanine or tryptophan at the end, this CDR3 is likely a read error. The CDR3 DNA sequence: TGTGCCAGCAGCTCCGGGACTAGCGGGAGTTGGGTTTACGAGCAGTACCTC. Translation gives CASSSGTSGSWVYEQYL. This chain connects TRBV12-3 or TRBV12-4 to TRBJ2-7, with 14 bases matching TRBD2. V shed 6 bases and J 4 bases; nucleotides not matched to a gene: 11. There are 17 residues in the CDR3.

As regards this clonotype: This clone may be a read error of a much larger clone one base away. The chain joins TRBV12-3 or TRBV12-4 to TRBJ1-1; D is ambiguous. Trimming pared 9 bases from V and 0 bases from J, leaving 17 bases between. CDR3 length: 15 amino acids. The CDR3 nucleotides read TGTGCCAGTAGTACCCTCAGAGTAGTGAACACTGAAGCTTTCTTT. Protein sequence: CASSTLRVVNTEAFF.

In its sample, this clonotype was seen a few times. J is TRBJ1-1 and V is TRBV5-1; D unclear. CDR1 is SGHRS, CDR2 YFSETQ, per germline. Trimming took off 4 bases at V and 11 bases at J, with 18 bases between the two ends. This CDR3 spans 13 amino acids. CDR3 in amino acids: CASSTGPRPLAFF. CDR3 bases: TGCGCCAGCAGCACCGGACCGCGGCCGTTGGCTTTCTTT.

This clonotype was counted a few times. V and J are TRBV27 and TRBJ2-7; no clear D gene. Germline lookup yields CDR1 MNHEY and CDR2 SMNVEV (reference sequence). There are 14 residues in the CDR3. Trimming took 5 bases from V and 2 from J, leaving 13 bases between them. CDR3 loop: CASSTGTSTYEQYF. CDR3 DNA sequence: TGTGCCAGCAGTACTGGCACATCCACCTACGAGCAGTACTTC.

As concerns this clonotype: Germline and junction disagree at one end, which may indicate a read error. The chain's CDR3 is CASSSGSHGHTF. CDR3 nucleotides: TGTGCCAGCAGTTCCGGGTCACATGGCCACACCTTC. V usage is TRBV25-1 and J usage is TRBJ1-2, with no clear D. The germline CDR1 and CDR2 sequences are MGHDK and SYGVNS. The CDR3 is made up of 12 amino acids.

The chain links TRBV6-1 to TRBJ1-4; D gene unclear. Germline assignment: CDR1 MNHNS and CDR2 SASEGT. V lost 8 bases to trimming and J lost 5 bases, with 18 bases between them. CDR3 length: 15 amino acids. Here the CDR3 DNA reads TGTGCCAGCTATCTTCGGGCAGGACGAAATGAAAAACTGTTTTTT. This codes for CASYLRAGRNEKLFF.

A note on this clonotype: A much larger clone differs from this one at a single base, so this may be a read error. The chain recombines TRBV5-1 with TRBJ2-7, with D unresolved. The length of the CDR3 is 13 residues. CDR1 and CDR2 (germline): SGHRS, YFSETQ. The CDR3 nucleotides are TGCGCCAGCAACTTGGGGTACAACCGCGAGCAGTACTTC. Translation gives CASNLGYNREQYF.